The entry that follows covers one T cell receptor beta chain sequence. Sequenced by immunoSEQ multiplex PCR; TCRdb stores in-frame clones only, minus some. The sample contains 20,000 to 30,000 clones, around 87% of which appear only once. CDR3 size: 14 residues. Trimming took 7 bases from V and 4 from J; bases not matched to a gene: 6. Looked up from germline, CDR1 is ENHRY and CDR2 is SYGVKD. The sample belongs to a study of T cell changes during pregnancy in multiple sclerosis. Here the sequenced sample was CD4+ T cells from peripheral blood mononuclear cells, taken in the second trimester of pregnancy. The sequence was collected from a female donor in good health, enrolled as a control in a pregnancy study. The V gene is TRBV10-3, the J gene TRBJ2-3, with TRBD2 identical over 9 bases. The CDR3 coding sequence is TGTGCCATCAAAGCGAGCGGGGGGTCAGATACGCAGTATTTT. As protein: CAIKASGGSDTQYF.